Each of the 5 T cell receptor beta chains below was sequenced from the same sample in a study of T cells in narcolepsy. Profiled with immunoSEQ multiplex PCR; TCRdb holds only in-frame clones, not every one. Among more than 30,000 clones listed, roughly four fifths were seen once. Sequencing was performed on CD45RA- memory CD4+ T cells from PBMCs. The source is a human donor with narcolepsy.

Remarks on this clone: The same CDR3 is also encoded by other DNA sequences in this sample. The chain recombines TRBV18 with TRBJ1-5, with D possibly TRBD1 on 5 matching bases. This CDR3 is built from 13 residues. V was cut by 9 bases and J by 1 base, with 10 bases left in between. Germline V gene sequence: CDR1 KGHSH, CDR2 LQKENI. CDR3 sequence reads: CASSPGSNQPQHF. CDR3 nucleotide sequence: TGTGCCAGTTCCCCAGGGAGCAATCAGCCCCAGCATTTT.

The rearrangement joins TRBV5-6 to TRBJ1-4; TRBD1 matches at 8 bases. There are 15 residues in the CDR3. The ends lost 4 bases at V and 6 bases at J; junction bases unmatched: 8. Germline V gene lookup returns CDR1 SGHDT and CDR2 YYEEEE. Here the CDR3 DNA reads TGTGCCAGCAGCAGCAGGGGGCGGGGTGATGAAAAACTGTTTTTT. Protein sequence: CASSSRGRGDEKLFF.

In the case of this clone: Other nucleotide sequences from this sample produce the same CDR3. The rearrangement links TRBV5-4 to TRBJ2-1, with TRBD2 matching 7 bases. This CDR3 spans 15 amino acids. V was clipped by 1 base and J by 9 bases; unmatched bases: 10. Germline V CDR1 and CDR2: SGHNT, YYREEE (reference sequence). This chain's CDR3 is CASSLPYREGGEQFF. The DNA of the CDR3 is TGTGCCAGCAGCTTGCCTTATAGGGAGGGCGGTGAGCAGTTCTTC.

This chain uses TRBV7-9 with TRBJ2-2; 8 bases fit TRBD1. The germline V gene has CDR1 SEHNR and CDR2 FQNEAQ (reference sequence). The CDR3 is 14 residues long. The V segment lost 8 bases and the J segment 2 bases; nucleotides outside the gene matches: 4. CDR3 DNA: TGTGCCAGCGGAGGACAGGGTAACACCGGGGAGCTGTTTTTT. Translating it yields CASGGQGNTGELFF.

The V and J genes are TRBV29-1 and TRBJ1-1; tentative D call: TRBD1 (5 bases). Germline V gene sequence: CDR1 SQVTM, CDR2 ANQGSEA. This CDR3 has 11 amino acids. The V gene lost 3 bases and the J gene lost 6 bases, with 8 bases spanning the gap. The CDR3, as DNA: TGCAGCGTTGAGAGGGGCGCTGAAGCTTTCTTT. Translation: CSVERGAEAFF. The full variable domain, rest sourced from reference TRBV29-1 and TRBJ1-1, is SAVISQKPSRDICQRGTSLTIQCQVDSQVTMMFWYRQQPGQSLTLIATANQGSEATYESGFVIDKFPISRPNLTFSTLTVSNMSPEDSSIYLCSVERGAEAFFGQGTRLTVV.